Shown below are 9 T cell receptor beta chains from a single sample sequenced in a study of prognosis after radiotherapy for stage I lung cancer. Multiplex PCR in two rounds served to amplify TCR beta CDR3 from genomic DNA. Individual primers that were specific to each TRBV and TRBJ gene served in first-round PCR. TCRdb reprocessed the multiplex PCR reads with MiXCR, giving one entry per CDR3 protein. This table holds 25,000 to 30,000 distinct CDR3 sequences, 35% to 50% found once. The sample in question was PBMCs, obtained before or after stereotactic body radiation therapy (not recorded which). These receptors were obtained from a donor aged 50 or older with non-small cell lung cancer.

This clonotype was recorded a few times. Being one base from a much bigger clone, this may be a read error. The CDR3 coding sequence is TGTGCCAGCAGCCGCAGTATTAGTTCCAATGAGCAGTTCTTC. The encoded protein is CASSRSISSNEQFF. This chain links TRBV4-2 with TRBJ2-1; unclear D gene. CDR1 LGHNA and CDR2 YNFKEQ come from the germline V gene. This CDR3 contains 14 residues. V dropped 4 bases and J dropped 6 bases, with 13 bases sitting between them.

The chain employs TRBV11-2 and TRBJ1-2, with 8 bases lining up with TRBD1. V gave up 6 bases and J gave up 1 base; unmatched junction bases: 10. The V gene's germline CDR1 is SGHAT and CDR2 FQNNGV. This CDR3 contains 16 residues. As DNA, the CDR3 is TGTGCCAGCAGACGGACAGGGCGAAGACTTAACTATGGCTACACCTTC. This gives the protein CASRRTGRRLNYGYTF.

Comments on this clonotype: This may arise from a read error, as a much more abundant clone is one base away. The chain carries TRBV12-3 or TRBV12-4 and TRBJ2-2; tentatively, D is TRBD1 (5 bases). V lost 5 bases to trimming and J lost 4 bases, with 11 bases between them. The CDR3 totals 14 residues. The CDR3: CASSRGAFTGELFF. The CDR3 bases are TGTGCCAGCAGTCGTGGGGCGTTCACCGGGGAGCTGTTTTTT.

This clonotype was observed at least ten times. V is TRBV18 and J is TRBJ2-2; 8 bases are shared with TRBD2. Germline V gene sequence: CDR1 KGHSH, CDR2 LQKENI. CDR3 length: 16 residues. V was pared by 0 bases and J by 5 bases, with 5 bases of the junction left unmatched. The DNA for the CDR3 is TGTGCCAGCTCACCACCGACCAGCGGGGGAACCGGGGAGCTGTTTTTT. This encodes CASSPPTSGGTGELFF.

At least ten counts were recorded for this clonotype. The genes are TRBV11-2 and TRBJ2-1; 7 nucleotides agree with TRBD1. After removal of 5 bases from V and 9 bases from J, the junction contained 13 bases not matched to a gene. This CDR3 has 15 residues. Germline CDR1 and CDR2: SGHAT and FQNNGV. The CDR3 sequence: CASSKVGQAGSEQFF. The CDR3 DNA reads TGTGCCAGCAGCAAGGTCGGACAGGCCGGGTCTGAGCAGTTCTTC.

In its sample, this clonotype was seen a few times. A much larger clone sits a single nucleotide away, making a read error possible. This sequence joins TRBV5-5 and TRBJ1-2; 7 nucleotides line up with TRBD1. V shed 4 bases and J 7 bases; nucleotides not matched to a gene: 7. This CDR3 contains 13 residues. Germline V gene sequence: CDR1 SGHKS, CDR2 YYEKEE (reference sequence). CDR3 sequence: CASSEDRRFGYTF. CDR3 bases: TGTGCCAGCAGCGAGGACAGGCGATTTGGCTACACCTTC.

In its sample, this clonotype was seen many times. The chain recombines TRBV19 with TRBJ2-7; TRBD1 matches at 11 bases. This CDR3 is built from 15 residues. V shed 1 base, J shed 3 bases, and the junction held 2 bases outside the gene matches. In germline, CDR1 is LNHDA, CDR2 SQIVND (reference sequence). The CDR3 sequence: CASSIVGQGDYEQYF. The CDR3 DNA reads TGTGCCAGTAGTATAGTGGGACAGGGGGACTACGAGCAGTACTTC.

V gene TRBV6-2 or TRBV6-3 combines with J gene TRBJ1-1; D perhaps matches TRBD1 (6 bases). The germline V and J ends were trimmed by 2 bases and 9 bases, with 13 bases remaining between them. The CDR3 sequence is 13 residues long. CDR1 MNHEY and CDR2 SVGEGT come from the germline V gene. CDR3 sequence: CASSYDGQGQAFF. CDR3 coding DNA: TGTGCCAGCAGTTACGATGGGCAGGGGCAAGCTTTCTTT.

This clonotype is judged medium-sized. The V call is TRBV30, the J call TRBJ2-2, with TRBD1 matching over 7 bases. Germline V CDR1 and CDR2: GTSNPN, SVGIG (reference sequence). Unmatched junction bases numbered 3, after V lost 1 base and J lost 4 bases. The CDR3 loop spans 14 amino acids. CDR3 bases: TGTGCCTGGAGTGGACAGGGATTCACCGGGGAGCTGTTTTTT. Translation: CAWSGQGFTGELFF.